A selection of T cell receptor beta chains follows, all from one sample in a study of blood T cell repertoires in COVID-19. Generated by immunoSEQ multiplex PCR, the TCRdb table keeps only in-frame clones and is missing some. This table holds roughly 150,000 clones, about 88% found once. The sequenced sample consisted of peripheral blood. Every receptor here comes from a woman in her seventies with acute or convalescent COVID-19. Each CDR3 is given without its conserved first and last residue. Each record gives: CDR3 protein, J gene, V gene.

ASRLTGTGRYEQY	TRBJ2-7	TRBV19
ASSRNPGQPGEPQH	TRBJ1-5	TRBV14
ASGPGQAGMEKLF	TRBJ1-4	TRBV12-5
ASSLNRETEAF	TRBJ1-1	TRBV7-9
ASSAGQGRNTDTQY	TRBJ2-3	TRBV9
ASSLRTSGVETQY	TRBJ2-5	TRBV11-3
ASSLNYGSPLH	TRBJ1-6	TRBV27
ASSTGSGPQH	TRBJ1-5	TRBV2
ASSLGGDNEKLF	TRBJ1-4	TRBV5-1
ASSPGQGLQTQY	TRBJ2-5	TRBV11-2
ASSRGLAGSSYEQY	TRBJ2-7	TRBV6-6
ASSQRLAGGPQDEQF	TRBJ2-1	TRBV4-3
ASGKSWAGFAYNEQF	TRBJ2-1	TRBV12-5
ASSPSLTIY	TRBJ1-3	TRBV12-3/TRBV12-4
ASSPWWFGTGGRDTEAF	TRBJ1-1	TRBV5-1
ASRRLGTGAYGYT	TRBJ1-2	TRBV2
ASSLAGTYLANYGYT	TRBJ1-2	TRBV7-2
ASSLERGGLETQY	TRBJ2-5	TRBV5-6
ASSQTRINSPLH	TRBJ1-6	TRBV3-1/TRBV3-2
ASSQTSNSPLH	TRBJ1-6	TRBV11-3
AWRLTSGGFTDTQY	TRBJ2-3	TRBV30
ASSARQGTTGELF	TRBJ2-2	TRBV9
ASSLGLGVVKNIQY	TRBJ2-4	TRBV5-6